Below, 17 T cell receptor beta chains from the same sample are listed, as sequenced in a study of follicular helper T cells after annual influenza vaccination. Here immunoSEQ multiplex PCR was the method, and the copy in TCRdb shows in-frame clones only, minus some. The repertoire holds some 11,000 clones, with roughly four fifths as singletons. Sequencing was performed on CXCR5- memory CD4+ T cells sorted from blood, taken 6 weeks after influenza vaccination. These receptor sequences come from an adult who received the influenza vaccine.

The J gene is TRBJ1-1, the V gene TRBV11-3; D perhaps matches TRBD1 (6 bases). The CDR3 runs to 13 residues. The V gene's germline CDR1 is SGHNT and CDR2 YENEEA. V was trimmed by 6 bases and J by 0 bases, leaving 8 bases between them. CDR3 amino acids: CASRTGLNTEAFF. CDR3 DNA: TGTGCCAGCAGGACAGGCTTGAACACTGAAGCTTTCTTT.

Details on this clone: The germline gene is not matched at one end of the junction; a read error may be the cause. The J gene is TRBJ1-1, the V gene TRBV2; the D is unclear. Per the germline V gene, CDR1 is SNHLY and CDR2 is FYNNEI. CDR3 length: 14 amino acids. The CDR3 nucleotides read TGTGCCAGCAGTGCCCGACTCATGAACACTGCAGCTTTCTTT. Translation gives CASSARLMNTAAFF. The entire variable domain, with the rest obtained from reference TRBV2 and TRBJ1-1, is as follows: EPEVTQTPSHQVTQMGQEVILRCVPISNHLYFYWYRQILGQKVEFLVSFYNNEISEKSEIFDDQFSVERPDGSNFTLKIRSTKLEDSAMYFCASSARLMNTAAFFGQGTRLTVV.

J is TRBJ2-3 and V is TRBV9; the match to TRBD2 covers 8 bases. The CDR3 runs to 16 residues. V lost 1 base, J lost 8 bases, and 12 bases stayed unmatched. Germline loops: CDR1 SGDLS, CDR2 YYNGEE. The CDR3: CASSVRESSSGVTQYF. Here the CDR3 DNA reads TGTGCCAGCAGCGTAAGGGAATCGAGTAGCGGGGTTACGCAGTATTTT.

This chain joins TRBV11-3 and TRBJ2-1; 13 nucleotides agree with TRBD2. The CDR3 is 16 amino acids. V lost 3 bases to trimming and J lost 4 bases; unmatched junction nucleotides: 3. Germline V lookup: CDR1 SGHNT, CDR2 YENEEA. This CDR3 reads CASSLGLAGLYNEQFF. The CDR3 nucleotides are TGTGCCAGCAGCTTGGGACTAGCGGGGCTTTACAATGAGCAGTTCTTC.

The chain has TRBV4-2 and TRBJ2-1, with D perhaps TRBD2 (6 bases). The germline V gene encodes CDR1 LGHNA and CDR2 YNFKEQ. The germline V and J ends were trimmed by 0 bases and 5 bases, with 17 bases remaining between them. CDR3 length equals 17 residues. CDR3 residues: CASSQDSWGVGHNEQFF. The CDR3 DNA follows: TGTGCCAGCAGCCAAGATAGTTGGGGGGTGGGTCACAATGAGCAGTTCTTC.

This rearrangement joins TRBV4-3 to TRBJ2-7, with TRBD2 matching 9 bases. CDR1 and CDR2 from the germline V gene are LGHNA and YSLEER. The V gene end was trimmed by 3 bases and the J gene end by 4 bases; junction bases not matched to a gene: 4. CDR3 length equals 14 residues. The CDR3 reads CASSHRAGGYEQYF. The CDR3 coding sequence is TGCGCCAGCAGCCACCGAGCGGGGGGTTACGAGCAGTACTTC.

The chain has TRBV9 and TRBJ1-4; TRBD1 matches at 7 bases. There are 15 residues in the CDR3. Losses at the gene ends were 0 bases for V and 5 bases for J; bases not matched to a gene: 4. Germline V gives CDR1 SGDLS, CDR2 YYNGEE. In DNA, the CDR3 is TGTGCCAGCAGCGTAGAGGGACAGAGAAATGAAAAACTGTTTTTT. Translation gives CASSVEGQRNEKLFF. Full variable domain (remainder filled in from reference TRBV9 and TRBJ1-4): DSGVTQTPKHLITATGQRVTLRCSPRSGDLSVYWYQQSLDQGLQFLIQYYNGEERAKGNILERFSAQQFPDLHSELNLSSLELGDSALYFCASSVEGQRNEKLFFGSGTQLSVL.

This rearrangement joins TRBV4-3 to TRBJ1-4; D remains unclear. Germline loops: CDR1 LGHNA, CDR2 YSLEER. The V gene lost 0 bases and the J gene lost 8 bases, with 16 bases spanning the gap. CDR3 size: 16 residues. The CDR3 region has the DNA TGCGCCAGCAGCCAAGAGGCCTATGGCAGTCGGGAAAAACTGTTTTTT. Protein sequence: CASSQEAYGSREKLFF.

The rearrangement joins TRBV11-2 to TRBJ2-7; D gene ambiguous. The germline V and J ends were trimmed by 6 bases and 5 bases, with 20 bases remaining between them. The germline gives CDR1 SGHAT, CDR2 FQNNGV. The CDR3 loop spans 15 amino acids. The CDR3 sequence: CASRRNPNEANEQYF. In DNA, the CDR3 is TGTGCCAGCAGAAGGAATCCGAATGAGGCTAACGAGCAGTACTTC.

V is TRBV11-3 and J is TRBJ2-3; 9 bases match TRBD2. The CDR3 extends over 17 amino acids. The V gene end was trimmed by 2 bases and the J gene end by 4 bases; junction bases not matched to a gene: 10. Looked up from germline, CDR1 is SGHNT and CDR2 is YENEEA. As DNA, the CDR3 is TGTGCCAGCAGCTTATCGGTCGCGGGGGGGGCCGCAGATACGCAGTATTTT. This translates into CASSLSVAGGAADTQYF.

This chain uses TRBV5-1 with TRBJ1-1; unclear D gene. This CDR3 region has 13 residues. The germline gives CDR1 SGHRS, CDR2 YFSETQ. Trimming shortened V by 5 bases and J by 1 base, and 9 bases separated the two germline ends. DNA of the CDR3: TGCGCCAGCAGTTTCGAGCCGAACACTGAAGCTTTCTTT. Encoded protein: CASSFEPNTEAFF.

This chain joins TRBV4-1 and TRBJ1-5; TRBD1 is a possible D gene (6 bases). The CDR3 contains 17 residues. The V end was cut by 3 bases, the J end by 3 bases, with 18 bases between. CDR1 MGHRA and CDR2 YSYEKL come from the germline V gene. The DNA of the CDR3 is TGCGCCAGCAGCCACGGGACATCTAGAGGGATCAATCAGCCCCAGCATTTT. Translation gives CASSHGTSRGINQPQHF.

This chain links TRBV5-5 with TRBJ2-6; a weak D match, TRBD1 (5 bases). This CDR3 has 15 amino acids. CDR1 and CDR2 (germline): SGHKS, YYEKEE (reference sequence). Trimming removed 4 bases from V and 0 bases from J, with 8 bases in between. Here the CDR3 DNA reads TGTGCCAGCAGCCACACAGGCTCTGGGGCCAACGTCCTGACTTTC. It is translated as CASSHTGSGANVLTF.

The rearrangement joins TRBV2 to TRBJ1-5; 7 bases map to TRBD1. The ends lost 0 bases at V and 5 bases at J; junction bases unmatched: 7. Germline CDR1 and CDR2: SNHLY and FYNNEI. The CDR3 length is 16 residues. DNA for the CDR3: TGTGCCAGCAGTGAAGCGCTTAGAACAGGGGATCAGCCCCAGCATTTT. Its protein is CASSEALRTGDQPQHF.

This clone was seen only once. The rearrangement links TRBV27 to TRBJ2-1; TRBD2 is a possible D gene (6 bases). The CDR3 has 12 residues. CDR1 and CDR2 from the germline V gene are MNHEY and SMNVEV (reference sequence). V was pared by 4 bases and J by 12 bases, with 13 bases between. The CDR3 region has the DNA TGTGCCAGCAGTTCCTCAGGACTACGGCAGTTCTTC. Protein: CASSSSGLRQFF.

This sequence joins TRBV15 and TRBJ2-5; D is unclear. The V gene's germline CDR1 is LNHNV and CDR2 YYDKDF (reference sequence). The CDR3 consists of 13 residues. The germline V and J ends were trimmed by 1 base and 1 base, with 4 bases remaining between them. The CDR3 sequence: CATSRGPQETQYF. As DNA, the CDR3 is TGTGCCACCAGCAGAGGGCCCCAAGAGACCCAGTACTTC.

The chain uses TRBV7-2 and TRBJ1-5; 9 positions match TRBD1. The CDR3 spans 14 residues. V lost 3 bases to trimming and J lost 5 bases; unmatched junction nucleotides: 2. Germline CDR1 and CDR2: SGHTA and FQGNSA. CDR3 in DNA: TGTGCCAGCAGCTTCGACAGGGGGTATCAGCCCCAGCATTTT. It codes for CASSFDRGYQPQHF.